The count of the clone carrying this T cell receptor beta chain is one. CDR1 is SGHNT, CDR2 YYREEE, per germline (reference sequence). The V and J ends lost 4 bases and 5 bases, in that order; junction bases with no gene match: 7. This CDR3 is built from 15 residues. The record originates from a study of blood T cell repertoires in COVID-19. Study summary: Acute-phase and convalescent COVID-19 samples originated in the United States, Italy and Spain. From T cells, B-cell-depleted T cells, or PBMCs came the material, which was cDNA or gDNA.

In the source study's methods: Reference gene primers were amplified, and this amplification served to estimate nucleated cell counts. Data came from immunoSEQ multiplex PCR; TCRdb stores just in-frame clones and leaves some out. V, J and clone size are taken as reported in that table, and D and trimming were inferred from the DNA itself. The data hold some 150,000 clones, with around nine tenths observed a single time. The clonotype comes from a human donor in a cohort sampled during active COVID-19. Sequencing was done on a sample of peripheral blood. The V call is TRBV5-4, the J call TRBJ2-3; 10 bases match TRBD2. CDR3 amino acids: CASSTTSGAGDTQYF. In DNA, the CDR3 is TGTGCCAGCAGCACTACTAGCGGGGCCGGAGATACGCAGTATTTT.